A selection of T cell receptor beta chains follows, all from one sample in a study of T cells in Graves' hyperthyroidism and ophthalmopathy. Using its own MiXCR run on the multiplex PCR reads, TCRdb lists one record per CDR3 protein. The table lists fewer than 400,000 distinct CDR3 sequences, 15% to 20% of them singletons. The sample comprised blood. The receptors derive from a man aged 25-40 years with Graves' hyperthyroidism. Both conserved end residues are part of each CDR3. Each record gives: clone size, J gene, V gene, D gene, CDR3 DNA, CDR3 protein. A D gene is named only where the DNA matches it firmly. The listing skips clone size in some rows; elsewhere it reads once, few, many or a size class.

NA,TRBJ2-6,TRBV27,NA,TGTGCCAGCAGCACAGGCCAAAGAGGGGTGCGAGGGGCCAACGTCCTGACTTTC,CASSTGQRGVRGANVLTF
NA,TRBJ1-6,TRBV2,NA,TGTGCCAGCAGTGCTTCAGCGACCAATTCACCCCTCCACTTT,CASSASATNSPLHF
NA,TRBJ2-5,TRBV5-1,NA,TGCGCCAGCAGCTTGGCAGGGGTTTTGGGGGAGACCCAGTACTTC,CASSLAGVLGETQYF
NA,TRBJ1-1,TRBV6-2/TRBV6-3,NA,TGTGCCAGCAGTTACATCGGGGCAGCTACAGAAGCTTTCTTT,CASSYIGAATEAFF
NA,TRBJ2-7,TRBV12-3/TRBV12-4,NA,TGTGCCAGCAGACGGGACGCCATCTACGAGCAGTACTTC,CASRRDAIYEQYF
NA,TRBJ2-2,TRBV3-1,NA,TGTGCCAGCAACTCAAGGATTAAAGGGGAGCTGTTTTTT,CASNSRIKGELFF
few,TRBJ2-2,TRBV6-2/TRBV6-3,TRBD2,TGTGCCAGCAGTAATAGCGGGTGGAACACCGGGGAGCTGTTTTTT,CASSNSGWNTGELFF
few,TRBJ2-7,TRBV9,NA,TGTGCCAGCAGTGCCGACAACTCCTACGAGCAGTACTTC,CASSADNSYEQYF
few,TRBJ2-7,TRBV6-1,NA,TGTGCCAGCACCCCACTAGGCGGCTACGAGCAGTACTTC,CASTPLGGYEQYF
many,TRBJ2-1,TRBV7-8,NA,TGTGCCAGCAGCTTCGACAAGGGCAATGAGCAGTTCTTC,CASSFDKGNEQFF
few,TRBJ1-2,TRBV5-5,TRBD1,TGTGCCAGCAGCTCCAGACAGGGTGGTAGAGGGCAAGGCTACACCTTC,CASSSRQGGRGQGYTF
many,TRBJ2-3,TRBV11-3,NA,TGTGCCAGCAGCTTAGTAGCAGGGTCGGGCACAGATACGCAGTATTTT,CASSLVAGSGTDTQYF
few,TRBJ2-1,TRBV3-1,NA,TGTGCCAGCAGCCAAGATTTGGGGTACAATGAGCAGTTCTTC,CASSQDLGYNEQFF
many,TRBJ2-4,TRBV3-1,NA,TGTGCCAGCAGCGACCTAGTAGCCGGGGGTAACATTCAGTACTTC,CASSDLVAGGNIQYF
NA,TRBJ1-6,TRBV4-1,NA,TGCGCCAGCAGCCAAGATGAGGCAGGGTTGTACTCACCCCTCCACTTT,CASSQDEAGLYSPLHF
NA,TRBJ1-1,TRBV13,TRBD1,TGTGCCAGCAGCTCCGGGACAGGGGGCGATATTCGGAACACTGAAGCTTTCTTT,CASSSGTGGDIRNTEAFF
many,TRBJ1-5,TRBV7-9,NA,TGTGCCAGCAGCTTAGCGAATAGCAATCAGCCCCAGCATTTT,CASSLANSNQPQHF